This T cell receptor beta chain was profiled in a study of blood T cell repertoires in COVID-19. Overall study: Spain, Italy and the United States supplied samples that represented acute and convalescent COVID-19. In each case, the material was cDNA or gDNA derived from T cells, B-cell-depleted T cells, or PBMCs.

The study drew participants aged about 18 to 95 years from some 23 US areas. Source study methods: Nucleated cell counts were estimated from reference gene primer amplification. Generated by immunoSEQ multiplex PCR, the TCRdb table keeps only in-frame clones and is missing some. That table furnishes V, J and clone size, whereas the DNA furnished D and trimming. The sample consists of a few hundred thousand clones, around 90% of them appearing once. The CDR3 length is 17 residues. V lost 4 bases to trimming and J lost 8 bases; unmatched junction nucleotides: 16. Germline V CDR1 and CDR2: SGHVS, FNYEAQ.

The receptor comes from a woman under 30 with acute COVID-19. This chain connects TRBV7-6 to TRBJ2-1, with 8 nucleotides matching TRBD2. Source material: PBMCs or T cells enriched from blood (not recorded which). Here the CDR3 reads CASSSPTAGAQRDEQFF. The CDR3 coding sequence is TGTGCCAGCAGCTCCCCAACAGCGGGAGCTCAACGAGATGAGCAGTTCTTC.